This T cell receptor beta chain was retrieved from a study of cytomegalovirus exposure and HLA in healthy donors. General study findings and limits: Most TCR sequences were uncommon, yet certain public TCRs appeared in many donors. It was confirmed in vitro that a few of the CMV-associated chains were specific for CMV antigens.

Donors came from a validation cohort of about 110 subjects, distinct from the first 666-subject cohort. Worth noting for this clone: Its antigen is undetermined.

V shed 5 bases and J shed 3 bases, with 12 bases lying between them. Germline CDR1 is LNHDA and CDR2 is SQIVND (reference sequence). This CDR3 spans 14 amino acids. Sequenced by immunoSEQ multiplex PCR; TCRdb stores in-frame clones only, minus some. Of about 150,000 clones listed, around 90% are singletons. The rearrangement joins TRBV19 to TRBJ2-3; D is undetermined. The source material was PBMCs. The sequence was collected from a man between 18 and 29 years old in good health and CMV-seropositive. The CDR3 region has the DNA TGTGCCAGTAGTGAGACAACTTTGACAGATACGCAGTATTTT. Translated, it gives CASSETTLTDTQYF.